This T cell receptor (beta chain) is from a study of T cell responses to AZD1222 COVID-19 vaccine. Study outcomes and limitations: The span of vaccine-associated CD4 TCRs extended across spike, with dominance at 160-218 and 743-854. Baseline serology detected seropositivity in only 5 to 7 AZD1222 recipients.

This table comes from immunoSEQ multiplex PCR, and its TCRdb copy is limited to in-frame clones, with some not included. The sample lists about 160,000 clones; roughly 90% were seen once. In the case of this clone: Its antigen is unknown.

Germline V gives CDR1 SGHDT, CDR2 YYEEEE. The CDR3 is 15 amino acids. Deletions cut 7 bases from V and 5 bases from J, with 18 bases between. The chain couples TRBV5-6 to TRBJ2-2; D could derive from TRBD1 or TRBD2 (7 bases each). The specimen comprised peripheral blood, sampled 28 days after the second AZD1222 dose. The receptor comes from an adult who received the AZD1222 COVID-19 vaccine. CDR3 nucleotide sequence: TGTGCCAGCGGGCGGGGGACAGCTAGAACCGGGGAGCTGTTTTTT. Translation: CASGRGTARTGELFF.